The 25 T cell receptor beta chains listed next were all sequenced from one sample in a study of T cell clones after liver transplantation. This table comes from immunoSEQ multiplex PCR, and its TCRdb copy is limited to in-frame clones, with some not included. The table has 70,000 or so clones, roughly nine tenths seen once; the top ten hold approximately 2.4%. The material sequenced was CD4+ T cells from blood, taken before liver transplant. The receptors shown here come from a human donor who received a liver transplant.

This clone occurred once. CDR3 region: CASSLARTIYEQYF. CDR3 DNA sequence: TGTGCCAGCAGCTTGGCCCGGACCATCTACGAGCAGTACTTC. J is TRBJ2-7 and V is TRBV5-5; D is unclear. This CDR3 comprises 14 residues. Trimming shortened V by 0 bases and J by 3 bases, and 10 bases separated the two germline ends. In germline, CDR1 is SGHKS, CDR2 YYEKEE (reference sequence).

The V call is TRBV27, the J call TRBJ2-1; 8 positions match TRBD1. The CDR3 length is 15 residues. CDR1 is MNHEY and CDR2 is SMNVEV in the germline V gene (reference sequence). V was pared by 7 bases and J by 9 bases, with 14 bases of the junction left unmatched. The CDR3 loop is CASKIQGGRRLEQFF. The CDR3 DNA follows: TGTGCCAGCAAAATACAGGGGGGAAGGCGGCTTGAGCAGTTCTTC.

On this clone: The junction does not match germline at one end; this may be a read error. This rearrangement joins TRBV4-2 to TRBJ1-2, with TRBD1 matching over 9 bases. There are 13 residues in the CDR3. Germline assignment: CDR1 LGHNA and CDR2 YNFKEQ. The CDR3 DNA reads TGTGCCAGCAGCCAGCAAGGACAGGGGATCCTGGACTTC. Its translation is CASSQQGQGILDF.

This sequence joins TRBV7-2 and TRBJ2-2; 10 nucleotides match TRBD2. V dropped 0 bases and J dropped 7; count of bases not matched to a gene: 8. This CDR3 spans 17 amino acids. Germline CDR1 is SGHTA and CDR2 is FQGNSA. The CDR3 reads CASSLASLAGVGGELFF. The DNA of the CDR3 is TGTGCCAGCAGCTTAGCGAGTCTAGCGGGAGTGGGCGGGGAGCTGTTTTTT.

The chain employs TRBV7-9 and TRBJ1-3; D may be TRBD1 (6 bases). V was trimmed by 4 bases and J by 4 bases, leaving 11 bases between them. The CDR3 consists of 14 residues. Germline V gives CDR1 SEHNR, CDR2 FQNEAQ (reference sequence). CDR3 coding DNA: TGTGCCAGCAGCTCGACAGGTCTCGGAAACACCATATATTTT. This codes for CASSSTGLGNTIYF.

To note about this clone: The identical CDR3 is also encoded by other nucleotide sequences in the sample. J is TRBJ2-3 and V is TRBV9, with 8 positions matching TRBD1. CDR1 is SGDLS, CDR2 YYNGEE, per germline. After removal of 3 bases from V and 0 bases from J, the junction contained 3 bases not matched to a gene. CDR3 length: 15 amino acids. The CDR3 nucleotides read TGTGCCAGCAGCGCCCGACAGGGGAGCACAGATACGCAGTATTTT. Its translation is CASSARQGSTDTQYF.

This clone has a single count. The chain uses TRBV7-3 and TRBJ2-3, with D maybe TRBD2 (5 bases). This CDR3 contains 14 residues. CDR1 is SGHTA, CDR2 FQGTGA, per germline. V dropped 10 bases and J dropped 4 bases, with 18 bases sitting between them. The CDR3 region is CATSEGGWADTQYF. The CDR3, as DNA: TGTGCCACCTCCGAGGGCGGGTGGGCAGATACGCAGTATTTT.

The genes are TRBV2 and TRBJ2-2; D ambiguous. Germline V gives CDR1 SNHLY, CDR2 FYNNEI. This CDR3 region has 15 residues. V shed 4 bases and J shed 0 bases, with 9 bases lying between them. The CDR3 protein is CASSGQGSNTGELFF. In DNA form, the CDR3 reads TGTGCCAGCAGTGGTCAAGGGTCGAACACCGGGGAGCTGTTTTTT.

This chain joins TRBV30 and TRBJ2-3, with D possibly called TRBD1 or TRBD2 (6 bases each). Germline V gives CDR1 GTSNPN, CDR2 SVGIG (reference sequence). Trimming stripped 2 bases from V and 5 bases from J, with 14 bases between. This CDR3 comprises 14 residues. The chain's CDR3 is CAWSRGVGEDTQYF. The CDR3 DNA sequence: TGTGCCTGGAGTAGGGGGGTCGGGGAAGATACGCAGTATTTT.

The chain employs TRBV12-5 and TRBJ1-2; D is unclear. V was clipped by 3 bases and J by 5 bases, with 10 bases between them. CDR1 LGHNT and CDR2 FRNRAP come from the germline V gene. This CDR3 spans 13 amino acids. In nucleotides, the CDR3 is TGTGCTAGTGGTTTCTCTACCCTGTATGGCTACACCTTC. It codes for CASGFSTLYGYTF.

CDR3 bases: TGTGCCAGTAGTCCCAGCGGGATCACAGATACGCAGTATTTT. Its protein product is CASSPSGITDTQYF. The chain links TRBV19 to TRBJ2-3, with 7 bases that match TRBD2. Looked up from germline, CDR1 is LNHDA and CDR2 is SQIVND (reference sequence). This CDR3 region has 14 residues. V gave up 5 bases and J gave up 2 bases; unmatched junction bases: 4.

The gene calls are TRBV7-2 and TRBJ1-3, with D possibly TRBD1 on 6 matching bases. This CDR3 is built from 18 residues. Germline assignment: CDR1 SGHTA and CDR2 FQGNSA. Trimming left V 2 bases short and J 0 bases short, with 17 bases between. For the CDR3, the DNA is TGTGCCAGCAGCTTAAGGTGGGCAGGGGCCTCCTCTGGAAACACCATATATTTT. This gives the protein CASSLRWAGASSGNTIYF. Using reference TRBV7-2 and TRBJ1-3 for the parts outside the CDR3, the full variable domain is GAGVSQSPSNKVTEKGKDVELRCDPISGHTALYWYRQSLGQGLEFLIYFQGNSAPDKSGLPSDRFSAERTGGSVSTLTIQRTQQEDSAVYLCASSLRWAGASSGNTIYFGEGSWLTVV.

This chain uses TRBV27 with TRBJ2-3; D gene uncertain. Germline V gene lookup returns CDR1 MNHEY and CDR2 SMNVEV (reference sequence). V was trimmed by 7 bases and J by 4 bases, leaving 15 bases between them. CDR3 size: 14 residues. In DNA form, the CDR3 reads TGTGCCAGCACCCCTGCGGCTGGGCCAGATACGCAGTATTTT. Translated, it gives CASTPAAGPDTQYF.

The table lists this clone with a count of one. This chain uses TRBV2 with TRBJ1-2, with D possibly TRBD1 on 6 matching bases. In germline, CDR1 is SNHLY, CDR2 FYNNEI. The CDR3 length is 13 residues. Trimming took off 6 bases at V and 7 bases at J, with 15 bases between the two ends. The CDR3 DNA sequence: TGTGCCAGCAGAGAGAGGGGGGTCTTTGGCTACACCTTC. Translated, it gives CASRERGVFGYTF.

V and J are TRBV21-1 and TRBJ1-4; the DNA was not compared with TRBD1, the D call given in the table. TRBV21-1 is a listed pseudogene. This CDR3 is built from 18 residues. CDR3 sequence reads: CASSKTKTGTGLNEKLFF. The CDR3 nucleotides read TGTGCCAGCAGCAAGACAAAGACGGGGACAGGCCTTAATGAAAAACTGTTTTTT.

The V gene is TRBV2, the J gene TRBJ1-1, with 8 bases aligning to TRBD1. CDR1 and CDR2 (germline): SNHLY, FYNNEI. The V gene end was trimmed by 8 bases and the J gene end by 14 bases; junction bases not matched to a gene: 13. CDR3 length equals 12 residues. The CDR3 DNA is TGTGCCAGCCAAGGACAGGGCCCTTCCCGATTCTTT. Its translation: CASQGQGPSRFF. The full variable domain, its missing parts supplied by reference TRBV2 and TRBJ1-1, is EPEVTQTPSHQVTQMGQEVILRCVPISNHLYFYWYRQILGQKVEFLVSFYNNEISEKSEIFDDQFSVERPDGSNFTLKIRSTKLEDSAMYFCASQGQGPSRFFGQGTRLTVV.

This sequence joins TRBV5-5 and TRBJ2-2, with 8 bases lining up with TRBD1. The CDR3 has 16 residues. Trimming removed 3 bases from V and 5 bases from J; junction bases left unmatched: 9. From germline, CDR1 is SGHKS and CDR2 YYEKEE (reference sequence). DNA of the CDR3: TGTGCCAGCAGCTCCTTACAGGGGGTGTCTACCGGGGAGCTGTTTTTT. Protein: CASSSLQGVSTGELFF.

The genes are TRBV28 and TRBJ1-3, with no clear D. Germline CDR1 reads MDHEN; CDR2 reads SYDVKM. V lost 7 bases to trimming and J lost 1 base, with 11 bases between them. This CDR3 contains 14 residues. This chain's CDR3 is CASTPGGSGNTIYF. CDR3 sequence (DNA): TGTGCCAGCACCCCCGGAGGTTCTGGAAACACCATATATTTT.

The chain links TRBV21-1 to TRBJ2-1; TRBD2 is the table's D call and was not checked against the DNA. TRBV21-1 is flagged as a pseudogene. The CDR3 is 15 residues long. The CDR3 DNA follows: TGTGCCAGCAGCAAATGGGCAGCGAGGGCCCCGCAGCAGTTCTTC. Amino acids: CASSKWAARAPQQFF.

The chain combines TRBV30 with TRBJ1-1, with no clear D. This CDR3 comprises 12 residues. Germline CDR1 reads GTSNPN; CDR2 reads SVGIG (reference sequence). The germline V and J ends were trimmed by 3 bases and 6 bases, with 11 bases remaining between them. CDR3 bases: TGTGCCTGGAGAGCTCTTATCGCTGAAGCTTTCTTT. Protein sequence: CAWRALIAEAFF.

The chain has TRBV7-3 and TRBJ2-1; 13 bases fit TRBD2. The CDR3 consists of 17 residues. Germline CDR1 SGHTA, CDR2 FQGTGA. V gave up 5 bases and J gave up 0 bases; unmatched junction bases: 4. Here the CDR3 DNA reads TGTGCCAGCAGCACCGGGACTAGCGGGAACTCCTACAATGAGCAGTTCTTC. Translated: CASSTGTSGNSYNEQFF.

The chain combines TRBV27 with TRBJ1-4, with 10 bases fitting TRBD1. Germline CDR1 reads MNHEY; CDR2 reads SMNVEV (reference sequence). CDR3 size: 15 residues. With V trimmed by 4 bases and J by 8 bases, 7 bases remained unmatched. The CDR3 here is CASSSPGQGSEKLFF. CDR3 DNA: TGTGCCAGCAGTTCTCCGGGACAGGGGTCGGAAAAACTGTTTTTT.

The CDR3 sequence is CASSVGGGNYNEQFF. The CDR3 DNA reads TGTGCCAGCAGCGTAGGGGGTGGAAACTACAATGAGCAGTTCTTC. This chain links TRBV9 with TRBJ2-1; D unresolved. CDR3 size: 15 residues. Deletions cut 0 bases from V and 3 bases from J, with 10 bases between. Germline V gene sequence: CDR1 SGDLS, CDR2 YYNGEE.

This clone was seen only once. The rearrangement uses TRBV28 and TRBJ2-7, with TRBD1 matching 7 bases. CDR3 length: 14 amino acids. Germline V CDR1 and CDR2: MDHEN, SYDVKM. The trim removed 7 bases at V and 3 bases at J, leaving 9 bases unmatched. This chain's CDR3 is CASTDRTGRYEQYF. Written as DNA, the CDR3 is TGTGCCAGCACTGATCGGACAGGTCGCTACGAGCAGTACTTC.

This clone occurred once. V gene TRBV7-8 combines with J gene TRBJ1-5, with 8 bases aligning to TRBD1. The V gene end was trimmed by 5 bases and the J gene end by 3 bases; junction bases not matched to a gene: 6. Germline V gene data show CDR1 as SGHVS and CDR2 as FQNEAQ. The CDR3 covers 15 residues. The CDR3 loop is CASSTIQGDNQPQHF. Here the CDR3 DNA reads TGTGCCAGCAGCACAATACAGGGGGACAATCAGCCCCAGCATTTT.